This paragraph reports one T cell receptor (beta chain). This record belongs to a study of control samples from healthy donors and cancer patients. Method: immunoSEQ multiplex PCR; TCRdb's copy keeps in-frame clones and lacks some. Here the sample spans 170,000 or so clones, 90% to 95% being singletons. Sequences were obtained from blood. This receptor was identified in a man aged 30 to 39 in good health.

Here the CDR3 DNA reads TGTGCCAGCAGTAAACAGGGAAGAAGTGAAGCTTTCTTT. The encoded protein is CASSKQGRSEAFF. The V and J genes are TRBV12-3 or TRBV12-4 and TRBJ1-1, with a possible D match to TRBD1 (6 bases). The germline V and J ends were trimmed by 5 bases and 7 bases, with 14 bases remaining between them. The CDR3 sequence is 13 residues long.